This TCR beta chain derives from a study of regulatory T cells in long-lasting Graves disease (dated by TCRdb to the early 2020s). Describing the broader study: Antithyroid drugs had been taken for less than 3 months by newly diagnosed Graves' disease patients. A total of some 35 samples underwent TCR sequencing, from some 13 patients with persistent Graves' disease and 20 patients with newly diagnosed Graves' disease. The study was registered as a clinical trial and conducted in China. Patients with persistent Graves' disease were compared with patients with newly diagnosed Graves' disease using TCR sequencing and RNA sequencing of peripheral blood.

Here is what the overall study found, with its caveats: Persistent Graves' disease patients showed lower TCR Shannon entropy and fewer highly expanded clones than newly diagnosed patients, suggesting clonal expansion. As a limitation, the authors acknowledged that the small sample size may reduce accuracy. A larger number of public clonotypes was shared among persistent patients (under 3,000) than among newly diagnosed patients (over 850). Sequencing and analysis were restricted to the TCR beta chain. TRBV28, TRBJ1-2 and TRBJ2-5 were preferentially used in persistent disease, while TRBV20-1 and TRBJ2-1 were favored in newly diagnosed disease. Because the primary lesion, thyroid tissue, could not be accessed, the study looked at peripheral blood alone.

To prepare the library, multiplex PCR was applied. The listed sequencing device is Illumina HiSeq 4000. CDR3 regions were amplified by Arm-PCR with iRepertoire HTBI primers to construct TCR beta libraries. PCR products were gel purified before sequencing. The authors' pipeline ran thus. Gene usage analysis of CDR3 amino acid clonotypes used the approximately 62 TRBV and around 14 TRBJ segments found across samples. Filtered high-quality paired reads were merged into contigs using COPE and FqMerger. BLAST was used to align contigs to IMGT TRBV, TRBD and TRBJ reference genes, with CDR3 defined following IMGT. Highly expanded clones were defined as clonotypes with a frequency above 0.1%. Shannon entropy was used to measure repertoire diversity, and the Gini coefficient was used to measure V-J evenness. A clonotype found in more than one individual was treated as public. TCRdb trimmed public reads at Q25 via fastp, called clones via MiXCR and kept in-frame beta chains. Each entry is one CDR3 protein sequence, shown with its most common DNA and genes. These V and J calls originate from TCRdb's pipeline instead of the authors' own analysis. The sample includes 440,000 or so distinct CDR3 sequences, with around 15% observed a single time. The ten largest clones add up to approximately 11% of the sample.

Note on this clonotype: It has no known antigen specificity. No base qualities exist here, and no much larger clone lies one base off it.

CDR1 and CDR2 were assigned from the germline V gene as SGHDN and FVKESK. A distance of 6 bases separates the germline ends of V and J, which lose 6 bases and 0 bases respectively. Its CDR3 holds 14 amino acids, cysteine through phenylalanine. The entry retains the CDR3 DNA only, 42 bases that are in frame from base 1. The meaning of the sample's time point label: newly diagnosed GD, antithyroid drugs for less than 3 months. For both TCR sequencing and RNA sequencing, RNA was extracted from PBMCs in TRIzol. The diagnosis of Graves' disease followed American Thyroid Association guidelines. The patients came from an endocrinology department in Xi'an, China. Each patient gave approximately 10 milliliters of peripheral blood, collected in an EDTA anticoagulant tube. PBMCs were isolated by Ficoll Paque Plus density gradient separation without further T cell sorting. An Agilent 2100 Bioanalyzer and agarose gel were used to check RNA quality, and a NanoDrop 2000 was used to measure RNA concentration.

The data also belong to a second study, concerning T cells in Graves' hyperthyroidism and ophthalmopathy. Looking at the second paper: A patient counted as having stable Graves' hyperthyroidism if no progression to ophthalmopathy occurred over 18 months of follow-up. Hyperthyroidism patients were aged 18 to 65 years and newly diagnosed, with disease duration of less than 2 months. Any patient with an uncontrolled infection, another autoimmune disease, pregnancy or lactation was excluded. Diagnoses were based on clinical symptoms, serum thyroxine and TRAb, thyroid ultrasound and orbital computed tomography. The TCR CDR3 was subjected to a first round of RT-PCR using the HTBI primer set and the Qiagen OneStep RT-PCR kit. Blood samples also contained most of the expanded thyroid clonotypes (frequency above 0.001), which suggests that blood repertoires may reflect thyroid immune responses. A 13 V-J signature model separated ophthalmopathy from stable hyperthyroidism, with around 91% sensitivity and 81% to 82% specificity in cross-validation and 80%/75% in testing. In validation, the model predicted progression to ophthalmopathy a median of 6.5 months before onset, with approximately 68% sensitivity and 72.22% specificity. TCR V-J signatures able to tell the groups apart were searched for in a discovery cohort of 95 or so patients, of whom roughly 42 had Graves' ophthalmopathy and 55 to 60 had stable Graves' hyperthyroidism. An independent validation cohort of some 18 hyperthyroidism patients and approximately 17 patients who later progressed to ophthalmopathy tested prospective prediction of ophthalmopathy. The 85 to 100 discovery patients were divided at random into training and test sets in a 7:3 ratio. In about 6 Graves' hyperthyroidism patients, the study also compared T-cell repertoires from thyroid tissue with T-cell repertoires from blood. After blood sampling, hyperthyroidism patients were treated with methimazole at a starting dose of 30 mg daily, and ophthalmopathy patients were treated with high-dose intravenous methylprednisolone. The libraries were constructed in a second round of multiplex PCR and then size-selected and purified. Sequencing of the libraries was done on an Illumina HiSeq2000 using paired-end 100 bp reads. Raw data were processed with SOAPnuke, discarding reads with adapters, uncalled bases, mean Phred below 15, or no exact constant-primer or identifier match. COPE v1.2.5 was used to merge high-quality paired reads, and clonotypes were defined as unique nucleotide sequences. Clonotypes were aligned to IMGT TRBV, TRBD and TRBJ reference segments using MiTCR v1.1. Only V-J combinations with frequency above 0.0001, covering 99.2% of repertoires, were analysed. The TCS score was defined as the ratio of F50 (clonal expansion) to E x V (chaos), calculated using BLOSUM62-based TCRdist between CDR3 peptides within each V-J. Welch's t-statistics and random forest reduced around 520 V-J features to about 12, which were used in a naive Bayes classifier (R e1071). No statistical method was used to set the sample size in advance, and investigators knew the group allocation. TCR Vbeta CDR3 sequencing of fewer than 150 peripheral blood samples (under 45 ophthalmopathy, 75 hyperthyroidism and approximately 17 progressor patients) is reported in the paper.

The chain employs TRBV14 and TRBJ2-6; the D gene remains uncertain. This clonotype was obtained from a woman younger than 45 with Graves disease. Donor details come from another sample of the same person, matched by shared clones. The sample in question was peripheral blood mononuclear cells (PBMCs), obtained at new diagnosis, from a patient treated with antithyroid drugs. The CDR3 has the sequence CASRPSSGANVLTF. The nucleotide sequence is TGTGCCAGCAGGCCGTCCTCTGGGGCCAACGTCCTGACTTTC. The CDR3, completed at both ends by the reference TRBV14 and TRBJ2-6 genes, gives the full variable domain EAGVTQFPSHSVIEKGQTVTLRCDPISGHDNLYWYRRVMGKEIKFLLHFVKESKQDESGMPNNRFLAERTGGTYSTLKVQPAELEDSGVYFCASRPSSGANVLTFGAGSRLTVL.